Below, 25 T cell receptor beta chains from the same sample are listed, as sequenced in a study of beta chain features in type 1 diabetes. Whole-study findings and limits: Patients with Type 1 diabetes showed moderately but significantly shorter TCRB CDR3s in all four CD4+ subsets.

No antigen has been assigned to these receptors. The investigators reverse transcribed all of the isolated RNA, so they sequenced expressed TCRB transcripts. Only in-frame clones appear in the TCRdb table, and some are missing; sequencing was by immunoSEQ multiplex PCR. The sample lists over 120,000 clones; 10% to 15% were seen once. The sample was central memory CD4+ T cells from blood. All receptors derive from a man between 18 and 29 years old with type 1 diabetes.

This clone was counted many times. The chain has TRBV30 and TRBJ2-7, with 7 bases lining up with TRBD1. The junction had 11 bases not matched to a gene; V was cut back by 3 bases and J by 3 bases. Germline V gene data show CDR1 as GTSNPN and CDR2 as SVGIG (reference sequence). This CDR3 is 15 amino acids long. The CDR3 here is CAWSARQGKVYEQYF. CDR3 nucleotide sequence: TGTGCCTGGAGCGCCCGACAGGGAAAGGTCTACGAGCAGTACTTC.

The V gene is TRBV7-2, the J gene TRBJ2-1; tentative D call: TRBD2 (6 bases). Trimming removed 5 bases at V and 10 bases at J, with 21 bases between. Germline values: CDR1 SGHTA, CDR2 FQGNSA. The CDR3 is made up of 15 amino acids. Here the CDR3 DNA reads TGTGCCAGCAGCAACGAAAATAGAGCGGGCCCCGAGCAGTTCTTC. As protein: CASSNENRAGPEQFF. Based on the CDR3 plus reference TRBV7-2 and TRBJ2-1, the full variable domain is GAGVSQSPSNKVTEKGKDVELRCDPISGHTALYWYRQSLGQGLEFLIYFQGNSAPDKSGLPSDRFSAERTGGSVSTLTIQRTQQEDSAVYLCASSNENRAGPEQFFGPGTRLTVL.

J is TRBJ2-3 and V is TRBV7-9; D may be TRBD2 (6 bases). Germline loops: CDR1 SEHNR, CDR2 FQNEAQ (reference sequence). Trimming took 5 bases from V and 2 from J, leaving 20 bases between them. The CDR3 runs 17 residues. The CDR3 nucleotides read TGTGCCAGCAGCCAAGACGGCCCCGGGGGAACCACAGATACGCAGTATTTT. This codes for CASSQDGPGGTTDTQYF.

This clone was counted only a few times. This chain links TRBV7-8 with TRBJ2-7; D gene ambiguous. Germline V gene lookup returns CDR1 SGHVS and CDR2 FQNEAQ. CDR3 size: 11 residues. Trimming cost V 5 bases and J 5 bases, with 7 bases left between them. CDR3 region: CASSPTNEQYF. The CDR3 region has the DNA TGTGCCAGCAGCCCGACAAACGAGCAGTACTTC.

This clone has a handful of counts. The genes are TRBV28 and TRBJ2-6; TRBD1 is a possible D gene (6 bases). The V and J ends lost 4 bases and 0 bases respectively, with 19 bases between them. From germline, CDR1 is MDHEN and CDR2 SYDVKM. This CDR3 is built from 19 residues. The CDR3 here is CASSSPSPTGISGANVLTF. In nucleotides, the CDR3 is TGTGCCAGCAGTTCCCCTTCCCCGACAGGAATCTCTGGGGCCAACGTCCTGACTTTC. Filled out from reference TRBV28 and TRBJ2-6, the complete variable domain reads DVKVTQSSRYLVKRTGEKVFLECVQDMDHENMFWYRQDPGLGLRLIYFSYDVKMKEKGDIPEGYSVSREKKERFSLILESASTNQTSMYLCASSSPSPTGISGANVLTFGAGSRLTVL.

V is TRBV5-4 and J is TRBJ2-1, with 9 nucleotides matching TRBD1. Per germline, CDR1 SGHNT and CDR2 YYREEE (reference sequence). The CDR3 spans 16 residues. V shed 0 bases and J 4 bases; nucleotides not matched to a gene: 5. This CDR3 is CASSLAGTGSYNEQFF. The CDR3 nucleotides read TGTGCCAGCAGCTTGGCTGGGACAGGGTCGTACAATGAGCAGTTCTTC.

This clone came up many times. The CDR3 coding sequence is TGTGCCAGCAGCGACGCCCAGGCTAACTATGGCTACACCTTC. Translation: CASSDAQANYGYTF. The V gene is TRBV5-6, the J gene TRBJ1-2; no reliable D call. V lost 4 bases and J lost 0, with 10 bases in between. The CDR3 is 14 amino acids. Looked up from germline, CDR1 is SGHDT and CDR2 is YYEEEE.

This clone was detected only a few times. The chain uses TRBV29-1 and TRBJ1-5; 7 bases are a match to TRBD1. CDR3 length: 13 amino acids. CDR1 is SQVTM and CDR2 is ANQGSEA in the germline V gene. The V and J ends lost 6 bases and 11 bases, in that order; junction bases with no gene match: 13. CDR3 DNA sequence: TGCAGCGTCGCGGGACAGCCCTCAGGTGCCCAGCATTTT. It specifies CSVAGQPSGAQHF.

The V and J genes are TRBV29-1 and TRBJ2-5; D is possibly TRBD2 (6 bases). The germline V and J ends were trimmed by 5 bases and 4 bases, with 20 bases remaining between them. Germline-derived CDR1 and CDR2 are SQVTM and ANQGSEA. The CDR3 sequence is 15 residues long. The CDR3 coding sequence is TGCAGCGTTCCATCCGGGCCTCAGGGAGGAGAGACCCAGTACTTC. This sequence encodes CSVPSGPQGGETQYF.

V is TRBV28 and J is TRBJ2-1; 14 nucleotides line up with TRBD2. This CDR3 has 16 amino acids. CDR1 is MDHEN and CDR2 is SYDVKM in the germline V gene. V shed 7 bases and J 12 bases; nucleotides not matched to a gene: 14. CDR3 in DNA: TGTGCCAGCAATAAAAGCCCGGGACTAGCGGGGGAGGGGCAGTTCTTC. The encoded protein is CASNKSPGLAGEGQFF.

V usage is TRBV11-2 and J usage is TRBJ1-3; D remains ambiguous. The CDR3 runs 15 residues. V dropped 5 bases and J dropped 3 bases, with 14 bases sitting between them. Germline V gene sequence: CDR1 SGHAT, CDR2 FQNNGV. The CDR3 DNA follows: TGTGCCAGCAGCCGGATTTTGGGTGGTGGAAACACCATATATTTT. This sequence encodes CASSRILGGGNTIYF.

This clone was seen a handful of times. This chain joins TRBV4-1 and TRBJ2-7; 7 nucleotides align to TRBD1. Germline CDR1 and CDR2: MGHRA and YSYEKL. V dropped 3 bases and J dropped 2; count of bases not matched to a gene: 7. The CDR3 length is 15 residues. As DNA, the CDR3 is TGCGCCAGCAGCCATACGGACAGGCGCCCCTACGAGCAGTACTTC. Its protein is CASSHTDRRPYEQYF.

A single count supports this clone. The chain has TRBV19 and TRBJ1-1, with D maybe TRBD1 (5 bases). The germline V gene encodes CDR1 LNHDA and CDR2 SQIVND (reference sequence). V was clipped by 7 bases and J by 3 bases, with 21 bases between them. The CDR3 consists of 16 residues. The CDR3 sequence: CASIYRPSTGDTEAFF. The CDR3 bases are TGTGCCAGTATTTACAGGCCATCGACGGGTGACACTGAAGCTTTCTTT.

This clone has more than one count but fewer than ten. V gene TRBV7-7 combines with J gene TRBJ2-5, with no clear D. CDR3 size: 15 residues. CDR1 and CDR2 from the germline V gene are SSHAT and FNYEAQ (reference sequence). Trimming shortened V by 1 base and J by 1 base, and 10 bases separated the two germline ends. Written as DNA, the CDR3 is TGTGCCAGCAGCTTAGGCTTGGGAAGCCAAGAGACCCAGTACTTC. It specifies CASSLGLGSQETQYF.

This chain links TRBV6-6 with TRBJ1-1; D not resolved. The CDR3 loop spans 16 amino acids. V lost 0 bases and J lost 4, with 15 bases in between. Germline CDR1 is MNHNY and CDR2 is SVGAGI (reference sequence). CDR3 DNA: TGTGCCAGCAGTTACTCAGGGTTGGAGCCTTCCACTGAAGCTTTCTTT. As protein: CASSYSGLEPSTEAFF.

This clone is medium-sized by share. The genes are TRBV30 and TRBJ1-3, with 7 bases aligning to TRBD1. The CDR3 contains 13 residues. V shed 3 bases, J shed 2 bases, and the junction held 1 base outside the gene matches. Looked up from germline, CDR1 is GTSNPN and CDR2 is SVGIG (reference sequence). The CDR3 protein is CAWSQGAGNTIYF. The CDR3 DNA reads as TGTGCCTGGAGCCAGGGGGCTGGAAACACCATATATTTT.

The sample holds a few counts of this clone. CDR3 sequence: CASSLLPTSSQETQYF. CDR3 in DNA: TGCGCCAGCAGCTTACTCCCGACTAGCTCCCAAGAGACCCAGTACTTC. The V and J genes are TRBV5-1 and TRBJ2-5; 7 bases are shared with TRBD2. V dropped 2 bases and J dropped 1; count of bases not matched to a gene: 8. In germline, CDR1 is SGHRS, CDR2 YFSETQ. This CDR3 spans 16 amino acids.

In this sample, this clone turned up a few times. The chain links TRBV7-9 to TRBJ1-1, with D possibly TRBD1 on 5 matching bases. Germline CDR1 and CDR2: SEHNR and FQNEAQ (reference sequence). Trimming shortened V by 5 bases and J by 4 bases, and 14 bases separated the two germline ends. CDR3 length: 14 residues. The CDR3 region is CASSLQGPSTEAFF. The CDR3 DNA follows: TGTGCCAGCAGCCTTCAGGGCCCCAGCACTGAAGCTTTCTTT.

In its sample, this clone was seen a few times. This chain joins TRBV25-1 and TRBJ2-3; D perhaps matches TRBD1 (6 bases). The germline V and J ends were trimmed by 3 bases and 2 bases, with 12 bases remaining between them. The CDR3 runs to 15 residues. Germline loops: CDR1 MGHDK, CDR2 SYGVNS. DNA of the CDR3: TGTGCCAGCAGTGATCAGGGGTCTGCCACAGATACGCAGTATTTT. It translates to CASSDQGSATDTQYF. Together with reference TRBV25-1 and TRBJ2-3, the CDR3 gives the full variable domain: EADIYQTPRYLVIGTGKKITLECSQTMGHDKMYWYQQDPGMELHLIHYSYGVNSTEKGDLSSESTVSRIRTEHFPLTLESARPSHTSQYLCASSDQGSATDTQYFGPGTRLTVL.

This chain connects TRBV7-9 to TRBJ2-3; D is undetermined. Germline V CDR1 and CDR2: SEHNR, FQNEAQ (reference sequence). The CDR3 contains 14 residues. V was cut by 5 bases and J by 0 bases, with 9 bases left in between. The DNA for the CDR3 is TGTGCCAGCAGCCCCCCAGCTAGCACAGATACGCAGTATTTT. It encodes CASSPPASTDTQYF.

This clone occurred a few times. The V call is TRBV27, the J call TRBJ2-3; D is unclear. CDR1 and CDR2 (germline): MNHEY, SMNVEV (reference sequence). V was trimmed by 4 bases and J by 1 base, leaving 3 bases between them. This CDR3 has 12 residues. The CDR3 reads CASSSRTDTQYF. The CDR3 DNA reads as TGTGCCAGCAGTTCCCGCACAGATACGCAGTATTTT.

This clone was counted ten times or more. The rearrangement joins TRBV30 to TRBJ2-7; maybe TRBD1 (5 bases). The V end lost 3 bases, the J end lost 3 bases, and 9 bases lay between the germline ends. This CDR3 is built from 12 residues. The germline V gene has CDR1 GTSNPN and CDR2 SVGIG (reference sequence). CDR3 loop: CAWSVDSYEQYF. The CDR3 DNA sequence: TGTGCCTGGAGCGTAGACAGCTACGAGCAGTACTTC.

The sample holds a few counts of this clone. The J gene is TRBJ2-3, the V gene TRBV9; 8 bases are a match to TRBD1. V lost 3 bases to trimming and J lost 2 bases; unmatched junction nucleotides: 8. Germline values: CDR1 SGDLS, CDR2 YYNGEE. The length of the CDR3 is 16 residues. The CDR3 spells CASSAGTGLPTDTQYF. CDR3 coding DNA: TGTGCCAGCAGCGCCGGGACAGGCTTACCCACAGATACGCAGTATTTT.

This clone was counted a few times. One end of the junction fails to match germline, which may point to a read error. As DNA, the CDR3 is TGTGCCAGTACTATAAGCGGGGGGCCACAAGAGACCCAGTACTTC. This sequence encodes CASTISGGPQETQYF. The chain recombines TRBV19 with TRBJ2-5; 9 positions agree with TRBD2. Germline assignment: CDR1 LNHDA and CDR2 SQIVND (reference sequence). This CDR3 comprises 15 residues.

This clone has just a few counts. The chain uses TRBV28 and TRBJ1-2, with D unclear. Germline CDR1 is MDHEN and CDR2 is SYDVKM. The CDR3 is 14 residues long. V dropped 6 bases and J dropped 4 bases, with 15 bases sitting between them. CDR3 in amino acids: CASSVVAPAYGYTF. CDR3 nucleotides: TGTGCCAGCAGCGTGGTGGCACCAGCCTATGGCTACACCTTC.